A selection of T cell receptor beta chains follows, all from one sample in a study of blood T cell repertoires in COVID-19. TCRdb keeps only in-frame clones here, not all; method: immunoSEQ multiplex PCR. The data show 160,000 or so clones, about 85% seen once. Sequencing was performed on PBMCs or T cells enriched from blood (not recorded which). The receptor set was obtained from a woman in her fifties or sixties who had recovered from COVID-19. Both conserved end residues are part of each CDR3. A D gene is named only where the DNA matches it firmly. The size field is filled for only some rows; it gives once, few, many or a size class.

length: 11
size: NA
J: TRBJ2-1
D: NA
V: TRBV2
CDR3: CASSYPPLEFF
DNA: TGTGCCAGCAGCTATCCACCTTTAGAGTTCTTC

length: 15
size: NA
J: TRBJ2-7
D: TRBD1
V: TRBV3-1/TRBV3-2
CDR3: CASSQGGGQTYGQYF
DNA: TGTGCCAGCAGCCAAGGAGGGGGACAGACCTACGGGCAGTACTTC

length: 15
size: once
J: TRBJ2-4
D: NA
V: TRBV19
CDR3: CASRLAGLAKNIQYF
DNA: TGTGCCAGTAGATTGGCGGGCCTAGCCAAAAACATTCAGTACTTC

length: 17
size: NA
J: TRBJ1-1
D: NA
V: TRBV19
CDR3: CASRIDRDTQPNTEAFF
DNA: TGTGCCAGTCGGATAGACCGGGACACCCAACCTAACACTGAAGCTTTCTTT

length: 15
size: NA
J: TRBJ2-1
D: TRBD1
V: TRBV18
CDR3: CASSTGQGAVNEQFF
DNA: TGTGCCAGCTCAACCGGACAGGGGGCGGTTAATGAGCAGTTCTTC

length: 13
size: NA
J: TRBJ1-5
D: TRBD1
V: TRBV10-3
CDR3: CAAATGNEEPQHF
DNA: TGTGCCGCCGCGACAGGGAATGAGGAGCCCCAGCATTTT

length: 13
size: NA
J: TRBJ1-2
D: NA
V: TRBV7-2
CDR3: CASSQQGGHGYTF
DNA: TGTGCCAGCAGCCAACAGGGTGGGCATGGCTACACCTTC

length: 14
size: NA
J: TRBJ2-5
D: TRBD2
V: TRBV5-1
CDR3: CASSLGLASETQYF
DNA: TGCGCCAGCAGCTTGGGACTAGCTAGCGAGACCCAGTACTTC

length: 15
size: NA
J: TRBJ1-6
D: TRBD1
V: TRBV18
CDR3: CASSTGQALNSPLHF
DNA: TGTGCCAGCTCCACGGGACAGGCGCTGAATTCACCCCTCCACTTT

length: 16
size: NA
J: TRBJ2-6
D: TRBD1
V: TRBV5-1
CDR3: CASRQGAPGGANVLTF
DNA: TGCGCCAGCAGGCAGGGGGCGCCCGGAGGGGCCAACGTCCTGACTTTC

length: 13
size: NA
J: TRBJ2-2
D: TRBD2
V: TRBV12-3/TRBV12-4
CDR3: CASTPAGGKKLFF
DNA: TGTGCCAGCACCCCTGCGGGAGGGAAGAAGCTGTTTTTT

length: 14
size: NA
J: TRBJ1-2
D: NA
V: TRBV10-3
CDR3: CAIRGPDTSYGYTF
DNA: TGTGCCATCAGGGGTCCTGACACGAGCTATGGCTACACCTTC

length: 13
size: NA
J: TRBJ1-1
D: TRBD1
V: TRBV3-1/TRBV3-2
CDR3: CASSPTGGSEAFF
DNA: TGTGCCAGCAGCCCGACAGGGGGGTCTGAAGCTTTCTTT

length: 17
size: few
J: TRBJ2-3
D: NA
V: TRBV19
CDR3: CASSPRRAGTRTDTQYF
DNA: TGTGCCAGTAGTCCCCGGAGGGCGGGGACCCGCACAGATACGCAGTATTTT

length: 15
size: NA
J: TRBJ2-5
D: TRBD2
V: TRBV9
CDR3: CASNQAGGWQETQYF
DNA: TGTGCCAGCAACCAAGCGGGGGGGTGGCAAGAGACCCAGTACTTC

length: 16
size: NA
J: TRBJ2-5
D: NA
V: TRBV27
CDR3: CASTSGRATLQETQYF
DNA: TGTGCCAGCACCTCGGGCAGGGCCACTCTCCAAGAGACCCAGTACTTC

length: 11
size: NA
J: TRBJ2-3
D: NA
V: TRBV6-5
CDR3: CASNRADTQYF
DNA: TGTGCCAGCAACAGGGCAGATACGCAGTATTTT

length: 16
size: NA
J: TRBJ2-1
D: TRBD2
V: TRBV11-2
CDR3: CASSIRTSGSYNEQFF
DNA: TGTGCCAGCAGCATACGGACTAGCGGGAGTTACAATGAGCAGTTCTTC

length: 15
size: NA
J: TRBJ2-5
D: NA
V: TRBV4-3
CDR3: CASSQDRGTSETQYF
DNA: TGCGCCAGCAGCCAAGACAGGGGGACTTCAGAGACCCAGTACTTC

length: 14
size: NA
J: TRBJ2-7
D: TRBD1
V: TRBV6-2/TRBV6-3
CDR3: CASSLGTVAYEQYF
DNA: TGTGCCAGCAGTTTGGGGACAGTAGCCTACGAGCAGTACTTC